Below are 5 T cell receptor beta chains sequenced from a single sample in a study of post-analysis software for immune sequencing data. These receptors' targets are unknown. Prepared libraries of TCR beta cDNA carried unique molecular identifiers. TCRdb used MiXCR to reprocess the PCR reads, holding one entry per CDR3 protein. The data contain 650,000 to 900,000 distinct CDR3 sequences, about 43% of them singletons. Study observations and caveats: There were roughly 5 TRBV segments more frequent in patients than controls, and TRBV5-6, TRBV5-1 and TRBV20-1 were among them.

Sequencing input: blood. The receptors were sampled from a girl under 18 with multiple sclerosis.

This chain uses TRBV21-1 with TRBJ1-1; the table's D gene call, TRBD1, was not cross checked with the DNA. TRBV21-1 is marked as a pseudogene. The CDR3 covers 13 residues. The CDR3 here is CASSPQGRQEAFF. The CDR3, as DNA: TGTGCCAGCAGCCCCCAGGGGAGACAGGAAGCTTTCTTT.

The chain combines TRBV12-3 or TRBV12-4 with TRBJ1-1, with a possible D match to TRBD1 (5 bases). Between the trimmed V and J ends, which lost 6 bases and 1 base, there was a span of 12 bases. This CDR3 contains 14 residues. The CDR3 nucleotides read TGTGCCAGCAGGTTGACAGCCGGGAACACTGAAGCTTTCTTT. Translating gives CASRLTAGNTEAFF.

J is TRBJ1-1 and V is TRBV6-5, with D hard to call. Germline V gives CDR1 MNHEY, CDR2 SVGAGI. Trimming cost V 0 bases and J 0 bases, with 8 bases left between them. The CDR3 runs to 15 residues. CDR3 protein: CASSYSPVMNTEAFF. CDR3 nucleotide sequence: TGTGCCAGCAGTTACTCGCCCGTCATGAACACTGAAGCTTTCTTT.

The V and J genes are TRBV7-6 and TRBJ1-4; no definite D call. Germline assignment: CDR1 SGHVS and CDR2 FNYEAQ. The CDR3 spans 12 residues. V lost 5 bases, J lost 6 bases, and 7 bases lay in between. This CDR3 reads CASSPNYEKLFF. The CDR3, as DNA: TGTGCCAGCAGCCCGAACTATGAAAAACTGTTTTTT.

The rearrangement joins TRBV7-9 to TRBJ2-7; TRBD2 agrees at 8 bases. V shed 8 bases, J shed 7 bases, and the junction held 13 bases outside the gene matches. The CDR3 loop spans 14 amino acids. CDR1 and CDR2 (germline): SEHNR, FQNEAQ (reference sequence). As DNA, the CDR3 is TGTGCCAGCCGCACGGGACTAGGCGAAACTGAGCAGTACTTC. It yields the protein CASRTGLGETEQYF.